This T cell receptor (beta chain) was found in a study of blood T cell repertoires in COVID-19. Sequenced by immunoSEQ multiplex PCR; TCRdb stores in-frame clones only, minus some. The data show 100,000 to 120,000 clones, roughly 81% seen once. The CDR3 covers 14 residues. Germline assignment: CDR1 KGHSH and CDR2 LQKENI. With V trimmed by 2 bases and J by 5 bases, 5 bases remained unmatched. Sequencing input: peripheral blood. The source of this sequence is a man between 35 and 55 years old with acute or convalescent COVID-19. The chain has TRBV18 and TRBJ2-7; TRBD1 agrees at 8 bases. As DNA, the CDR3 is TGTGCCAGCTCACCAACGACAGGGGAGAACGAGCAGTACTTC. Its translation: CASSPTTGENEQYF.